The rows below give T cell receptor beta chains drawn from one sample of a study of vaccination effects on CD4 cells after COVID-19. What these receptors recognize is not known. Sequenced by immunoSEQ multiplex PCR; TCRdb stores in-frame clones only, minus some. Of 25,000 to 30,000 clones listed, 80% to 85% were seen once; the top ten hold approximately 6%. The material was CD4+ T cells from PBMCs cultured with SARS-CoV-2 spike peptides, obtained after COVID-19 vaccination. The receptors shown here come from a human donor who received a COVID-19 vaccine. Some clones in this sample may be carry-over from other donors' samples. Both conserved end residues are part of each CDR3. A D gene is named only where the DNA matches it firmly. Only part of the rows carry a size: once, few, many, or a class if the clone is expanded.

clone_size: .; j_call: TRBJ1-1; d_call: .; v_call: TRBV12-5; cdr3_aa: CASEAGTALNTEAFF; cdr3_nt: TGTGCTAGTGAGGCGGGGACCGCATTGAACACTGAAGCTTTCTTT
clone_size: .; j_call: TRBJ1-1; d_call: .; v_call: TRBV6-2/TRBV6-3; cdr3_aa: CASSQGTFTEAFF; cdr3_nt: TGTGCCAGCAGTCAGGGAACGTTCACTGAAGCTTTCTTT
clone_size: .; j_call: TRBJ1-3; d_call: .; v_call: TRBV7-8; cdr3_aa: CASLSAGVSGNTIYF; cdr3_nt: TGTGCCAGCTTATCCGCAGGCGTCTCTGGAAACACCATATATTTT
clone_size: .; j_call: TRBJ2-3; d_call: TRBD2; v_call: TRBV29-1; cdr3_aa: CSALISPGGPLADTQYF; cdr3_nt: TGCAGCGCGCTGATCTCCCCGGGGGGGCCTCTGGCAGATACGCAGTATTTT
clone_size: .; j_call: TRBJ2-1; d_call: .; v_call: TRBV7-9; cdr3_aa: CASSFRDSGNSYNEQFF; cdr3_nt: TGTGCCAGCAGCTTCAGGGATAGCGGAAACTCCTACAATGAGCAGTTCTTC
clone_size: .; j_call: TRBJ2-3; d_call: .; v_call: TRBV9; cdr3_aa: CASSVGAGGTDTQYF; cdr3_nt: TGTGCCAGCAGCGTAGGCGCAGGGGGGACAGATACGCAGTATTTT
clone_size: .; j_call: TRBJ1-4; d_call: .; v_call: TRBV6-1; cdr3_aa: CASSEVPSNEKLFF; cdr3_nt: TGTGCCAGCAGTGAAGTACCCAGTAATGAAAAACTGTTTTTT
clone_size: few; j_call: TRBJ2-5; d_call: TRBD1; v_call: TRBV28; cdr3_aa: CASSLLGTGSQETQYF; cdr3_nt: TGTGCCAGCAGTTTACTAGGGACAGGGTCGCAAGAGACCCAGTACTTC
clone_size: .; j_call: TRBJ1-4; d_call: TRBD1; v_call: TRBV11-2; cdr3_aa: CASSLKRPTGWRAEKLFF; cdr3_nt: TGTGCCAGCAGCCTAAAAAGACCGACAGGGTGGAGGGCGGAAAAACTGTTTTTT
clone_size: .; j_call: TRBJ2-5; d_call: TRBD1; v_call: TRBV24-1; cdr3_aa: CATSGEGALSTQYF; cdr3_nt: TGTGCCACCAGTGGTGAGGGGGCCCTTTCGACCCAGTACTTC
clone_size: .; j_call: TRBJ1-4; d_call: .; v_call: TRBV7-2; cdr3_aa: CASSPYQGSNEKLFF; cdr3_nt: TGTGCCAGCAGCCCTTACCAGGGATCTAATGAAAAACTGTTTTTT
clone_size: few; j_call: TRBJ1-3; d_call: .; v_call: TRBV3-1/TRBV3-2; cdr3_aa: CASSQDYFGNTIYF; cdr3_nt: TGTGCCAGCAGCCAAGATTATTTCGGAAACACCATATATTTT
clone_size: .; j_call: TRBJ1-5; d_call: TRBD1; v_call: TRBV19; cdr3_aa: CASSTSGGRSNQPQHF; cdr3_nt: TGTGCCAGTAGTACATCAGGGGGTAGAAGCAATCAGCCCCAGCATTTT
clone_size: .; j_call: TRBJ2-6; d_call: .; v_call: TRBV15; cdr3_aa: CATSRRGSGANVLTF; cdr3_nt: TGTGCCACCAGCAGAAGGGGGTCTGGGGCCAACGTCCTGACTTTC
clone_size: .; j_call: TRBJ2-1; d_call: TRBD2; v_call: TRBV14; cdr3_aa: CASSQTGLAGAQQFF; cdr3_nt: TGTGCCAGCAGCCAAACCGGACTAGCGGGGGCCCAGCAGTTCTTC
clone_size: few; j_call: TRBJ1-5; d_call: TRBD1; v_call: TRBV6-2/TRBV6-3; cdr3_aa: CASSYDRGPWPQHF; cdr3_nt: TGTGCCAGCAGTTACGACAGGGGACCTTGGCCCCAGCATTTT
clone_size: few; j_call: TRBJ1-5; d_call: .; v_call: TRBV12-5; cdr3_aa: CASGLENQPQHF; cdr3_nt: TGTGCTAGTGGTTTGGAAAATCAGCCCCAGCATTTT
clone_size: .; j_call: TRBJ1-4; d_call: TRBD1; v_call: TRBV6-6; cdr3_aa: CASREQGGGEKLFF; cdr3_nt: TGTGCCAGCAGGGAACAGGGGGGAGGAGAAAAACTGTTTTTT
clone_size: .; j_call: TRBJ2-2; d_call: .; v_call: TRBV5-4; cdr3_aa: CASSLWGNTGELFF; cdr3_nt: TGTGCCAGCAGCCTGTGGGGGAACACCGGGGAGCTGTTTTTT
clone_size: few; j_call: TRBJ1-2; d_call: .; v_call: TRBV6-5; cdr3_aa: CASSQGSGYTF; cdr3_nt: TGTGCCAGCAGTCAGGGGTCTGGCTACACCTTC
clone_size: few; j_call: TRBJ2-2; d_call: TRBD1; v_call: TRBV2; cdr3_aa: CASKARTGGSGELFF; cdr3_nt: TGTGCCAGCAAGGCTCGGACAGGGGGGTCCGGGGAGCTGTTTTTT
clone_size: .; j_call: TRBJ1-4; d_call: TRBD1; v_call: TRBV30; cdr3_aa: CAWRTGGNEKLFF; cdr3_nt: TGTGCCTGGAGGACAGGGGGTAATGAAAAACTGTTTTTT
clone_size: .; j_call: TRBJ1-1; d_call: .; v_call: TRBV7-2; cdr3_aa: CASSLEHLNTEAFF; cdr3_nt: TGTGCCAGCAGCTTAGAGCATCTTAACACTGAAGCTTTCTTT
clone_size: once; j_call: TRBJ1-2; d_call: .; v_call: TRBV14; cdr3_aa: CASSQDHRLYGYTF; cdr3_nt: TGTGCCAGCAGCCAAGATCACAGACTCTATGGCTACACCTTC
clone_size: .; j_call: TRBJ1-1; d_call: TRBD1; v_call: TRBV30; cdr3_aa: CAWTNSRTGVMVRAFF; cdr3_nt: TGTGCCTGGACTAACTCAAGGACAGGGGTAATGGTTCGAGCTTTCTTT
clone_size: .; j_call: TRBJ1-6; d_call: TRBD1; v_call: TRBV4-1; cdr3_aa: CASSPPKGQRNNSPLHF; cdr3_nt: TGCGCCAGCAGCCCGCCGAAGGGACAGCGAAATAATTCACCCCTCCACTTT
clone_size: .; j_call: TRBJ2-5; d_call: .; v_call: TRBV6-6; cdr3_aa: CASQTQEETQYF; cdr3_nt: TGTGCCAGCCAGACACAGGAAGAGACCCAGTACTTC
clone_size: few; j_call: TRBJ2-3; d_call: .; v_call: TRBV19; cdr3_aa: CASSIPGRGTDTQYF; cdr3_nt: TGTGCCAGTAGTATCCCAGGCAGGGGAACGGATACGCAGTATTTT
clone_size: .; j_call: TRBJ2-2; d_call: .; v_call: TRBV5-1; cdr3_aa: CASSLGRGGTGELFF; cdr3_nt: TGCGCCAGCAGCTTGGGCAGGGGCGGCACCGGGGAGCTGTTTTTT
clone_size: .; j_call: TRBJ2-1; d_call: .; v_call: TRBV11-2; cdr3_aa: CASSLAGGNEQFF; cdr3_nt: TGTGCCAGCAGCTTAGCAGGTGGCAATGAGCAGTTCTTC
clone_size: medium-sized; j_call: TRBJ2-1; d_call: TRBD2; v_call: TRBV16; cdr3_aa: CASSQFSGGSYNEQFF; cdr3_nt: TGTGCCAGCAGCCAGTTTAGCGGGGGCTCCTACAATGAGCAGTTCTTC
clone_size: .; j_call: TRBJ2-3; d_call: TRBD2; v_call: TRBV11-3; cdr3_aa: CASSARGGGTDTQYF; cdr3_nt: TGTGCCAGCAGCGCGCGGGGGGGTGGCACAGATACGCAGTATTTT
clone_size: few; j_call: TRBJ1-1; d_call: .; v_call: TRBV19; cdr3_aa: CASSIYTMNTEAFF; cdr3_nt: TGTGCCAGTAGTATCTATACGATGAACACTGAAGCTTTCTTT
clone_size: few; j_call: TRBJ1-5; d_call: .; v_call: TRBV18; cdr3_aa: CASSLDSNQPQHF; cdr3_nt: TGTGCCAGCTCACTTGATAGCAATCAGCCCCAGCATTTT
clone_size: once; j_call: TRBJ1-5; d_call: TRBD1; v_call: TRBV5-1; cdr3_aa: CASSSPFPPGTGRYYSNQPQHF; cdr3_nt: TGCGCCAGCAGCTCCCCCTTTCCCCCCGGGACAGGTCGCTATTATAGCAATCAGCCCCAGCATTTT
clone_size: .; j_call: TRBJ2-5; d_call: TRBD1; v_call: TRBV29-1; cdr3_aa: CSVKEGTGLGAQYF; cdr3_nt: TGCAGCGTGAAGGAGGGGACAGGCCTAGGGGCCCAGTACTTC
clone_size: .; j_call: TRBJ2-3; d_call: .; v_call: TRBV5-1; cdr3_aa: CASSPGGITDTQYF; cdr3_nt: TGCGCCAGCAGCCCCGGGGGCATAACAGATACGCAGTATTTT
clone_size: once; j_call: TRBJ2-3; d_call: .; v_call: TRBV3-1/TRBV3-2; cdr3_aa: CASSQETFAVTDTQYF; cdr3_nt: TGTGCCAGCAGCCAAGAAACCTTTGCGGTCACAGATACGCAGTATTTT
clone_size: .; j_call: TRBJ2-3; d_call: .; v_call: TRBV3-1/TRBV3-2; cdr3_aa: CASSQEGGVSTDTQYF; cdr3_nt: TGTGCCAGCAGCCAAGAAGGCGGGGTTAGCACAGATACGCAGTATTTT
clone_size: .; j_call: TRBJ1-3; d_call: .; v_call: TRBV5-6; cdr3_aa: CASSLLSGDGNTIYF; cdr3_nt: TGTGCCAGCAGCTTGCTATCAGGGGATGGAAACACCATATATTTT
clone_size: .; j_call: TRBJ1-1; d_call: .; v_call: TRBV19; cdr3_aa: CASSNYRVEGTEAFF; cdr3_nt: TGTGCCAGTAGTAACTACAGGGTCGAGGGCACTGAAGCTTTCTTT
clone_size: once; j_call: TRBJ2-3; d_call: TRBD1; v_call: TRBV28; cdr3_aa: CASRLDRGPDTQYF; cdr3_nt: TGTGCCAGCAGACTCGACAGGGGGCCTGATACGCAGTATTTT
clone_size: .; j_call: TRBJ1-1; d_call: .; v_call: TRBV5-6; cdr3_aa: CASSLSRDTEAFF; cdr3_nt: TGTGCCAGCAGCTTGTCCCGAGACACTGAAGCTTTCTTT
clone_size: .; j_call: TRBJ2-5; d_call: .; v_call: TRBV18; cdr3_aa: CASSPGLAQETQYF; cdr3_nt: TGTGCCAGCTCACCAGGGCTAGCCCAAGAGACCCAGTACTTC
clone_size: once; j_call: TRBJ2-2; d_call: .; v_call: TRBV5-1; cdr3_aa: CASSLVLGVMISGELFF; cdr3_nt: TGCGCCAGCAGCTTGGTGCTAGGGGTCATGATCAGCGGGGAGCTGTTTTTT
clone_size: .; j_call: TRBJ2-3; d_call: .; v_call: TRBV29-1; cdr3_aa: CSVQGGWATDTQYF; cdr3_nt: TGCAGCGTCCAGGGGGGTTGGGCCACAGATACGCAGTATTTT
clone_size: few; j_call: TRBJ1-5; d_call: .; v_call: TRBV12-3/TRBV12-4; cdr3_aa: CASRLQSGQPQHF; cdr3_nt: TGTGCCAGCAGACTCCAATCGGGCCAGCCCCAGCATTTT
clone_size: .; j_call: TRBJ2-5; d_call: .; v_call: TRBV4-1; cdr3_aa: CASSRGPRETQYF; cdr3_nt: TGCGCCAGCAGCCGGGGACCTCGGGAGACCCAGTACTTC
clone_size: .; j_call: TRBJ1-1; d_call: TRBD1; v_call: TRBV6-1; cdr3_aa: CASSGQLKTGTRLPEAFF; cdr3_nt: TGTGCCAGCAGTGGGCAACTAAAGACAGGGACTAGACTTCCTGAAGCTTTCTTT
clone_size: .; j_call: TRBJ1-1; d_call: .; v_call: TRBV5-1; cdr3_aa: CASSLDGGRGTEAFF; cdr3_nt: TGCGCCAGCAGCTTGGATGGGGGAAGAGGCACTGAAGCTTTCTTT
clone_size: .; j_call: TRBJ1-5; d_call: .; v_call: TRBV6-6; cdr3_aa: CASSYSEDQPQHF; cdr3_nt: TGTGCCAGCAGTTATTCGGAGGATCAGCCCCAGCATTTT
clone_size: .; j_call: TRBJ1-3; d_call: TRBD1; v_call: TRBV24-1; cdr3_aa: CATSDSGRGDTIYF; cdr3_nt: TGTGCCACCAGTGATTCCGGCAGGGGGGACACCATATATTTT
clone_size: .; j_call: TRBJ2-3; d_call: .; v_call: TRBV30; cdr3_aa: CAWRPQGRRDTQYF; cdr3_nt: TGTGCCTGGAGGCCTCAGGGTAGGAGAGATACGCAGTATTTT
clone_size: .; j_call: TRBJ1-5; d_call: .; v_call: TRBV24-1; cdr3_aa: CATSDPGPGQPQHF; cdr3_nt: TGTGCCACCAGTGATCCAGGTCCTGGTCAGCCCCAGCATTTT